Listed here are 13 T cell receptor beta chains from one sample, sequenced in a study of blood T cell repertoires in COVID-19. TCRdb's copy holds only in-frame clones and misses some; the assay was immunoSEQ multiplex PCR. The sample includes 30,000 to 45,000 clones, more than 70% seen only once; the top ten take 12%. Sequencing was performed on peripheral blood. The receptor source for this set is a man in his fifties or sixties with active COVID-19.

The genes are TRBV5-1 and TRBJ2-2, with D perhaps matching TRBD1 (6 bases). With 1 base removed from V and 2 bases from J, the gap between germline ends came to 9 bases. Germline assignment: CDR1 SGHRS and CDR2 YFSETQ. This CDR3 has 15 amino acids. CDR3 DNA: TGCGCCAGCAGCTTGAGGACAGACAACACCGGGGAGCTGTTTTTT. It is translated as CASSLRTDNTGELFF.

This chain uses TRBV10-3 with TRBJ1-6, with D possibly TRBD1 on 5 matching bases. Germline V lookup: CDR1 ENHRY, CDR2 SYGVKD. This CDR3 comprises 15 residues. Trimming pared 0 bases from V and 7 bases from J, leaving 10 bases between. CDR3 bases: TGTGCCATCAGTGAGTCGAAGGACACGAATTCACCCCTCCACTTT. This encodes CAISESKDTNSPLHF.

This chain links TRBV4-3 with TRBJ1-1; D remains unclear. The CDR3 totals 14 residues. V lost 5 bases, J lost 4 bases, and 14 bases lay in between. The germline V gene has CDR1 LGHNA and CDR2 YSLEER. CDR3 in amino acids: CASSKALTGTEAFF. The CDR3 DNA follows: TGCGCCAGCAGCAAGGCTCTAACGGGCACTGAAGCTTTCTTT.

The chain couples TRBV5-5 to TRBJ2-5; 7 bases are shared with TRBD1. Trimming took 3 bases from V and 2 from J; bases not matched to a gene: 4. Germline V gives CDR1 SGHKS, CDR2 YYEKEE (reference sequence). This CDR3 is 14 amino acids long. The CDR3 nucleotides are TGTGCCAGCAGCTGGGGACAGCTACAAGAGACCCAGTACTTC. Translation: CASSWGQLQETQYF.

This sequence joins TRBV7-9 and TRBJ2-3; 10 bases fit TRBD1. The junction had 11 bases not matched to a gene; V was cut back by 4 bases and J by 1 base. In germline, CDR1 is SEHNR, CDR2 FQNEAQ (reference sequence). There are 18 residues in the CDR3. Here the CDR3 DNA reads TGTGCCAGCAGCTATGGTCGGACAGGGGGAAGAGGCACAGATACGCAGTATTTT. Translating it yields CASSYGRTGGRGTDTQYF. Supplemented by reference TRBV7-9 and TRBJ2-3, the full variable domain reads DTGVSQNPRHKITKRGQNVTFRCDPISEHNRLYWYRQTLGQGPEFLTYFQNEAQLEKSRLLSDRFSAERPKGSFSTLEIQRTEQGDSAMYLCASSYGRTGGRGTDTQYFGPGTRLTVL.

This chain uses TRBV29-1 with TRBJ2-7; 8 bases map to TRBD1. This CDR3 contains 14 residues. Germline loops: CDR1 SQVTM, CDR2 ANQGSEA. V lost 3 bases to trimming and J lost 2 bases; unmatched junction nucleotides: 6. This CDR3 is CSVDKGQDTYEQYF. In DNA form, the CDR3 reads TGCAGCGTTGATAAGGGACAGGACACCTACGAGCAGTACTTC.

The chain couples TRBV20-1 to TRBJ2-7, with D perhaps TRBD1 (5 bases). This CDR3 is built from 11 residues. Germline V lookup: CDR1 DFQATT, CDR2 SNEGSKA (reference sequence). Trimming took off 6 bases at V and 2 bases at J, with 8 bases between the two ends. In DNA form, the CDR3 reads TGCAGTGCGGACATAGCCTACGAGCAGTACTTC. Its protein product is CSADIAYEQYF.

The rearrangement joins TRBV19 to TRBJ2-4, with TRBD2 identical over 8 bases. The V gene end was trimmed by 10 bases and the J gene end by 6 bases; junction bases not matched to a gene: 11. The CDR3 is made up of 14 amino acids. Looked up from germline, CDR1 is LNHDA and CDR2 is SQIVND (reference sequence). The CDR3 nucleotides are TGTGCCACCAAATCAGCGGGAGAGGCAAACATTCAGTACTTC. It codes for CATKSAGEANIQYF.

The chain uses TRBV9 and TRBJ2-1, with D possibly TRBD2 on 6 matching bases. With 0 bases removed from V and 10 bases from J, the gap between germline ends came to 11 bases. Per germline, CDR1 SGDLS and CDR2 YYNGEE. The CDR3 length is 13 residues. The CDR3 DNA is TGTGCCAGCAGCGTAGGAACGGGAGTCGAGCAGTTCTTC. Translation gives CASSVGTGVEQFF.

The CDR3 sequence: CASSLSQGYEQYF. CDR3 in DNA: TGCGCCAGCAGCTTGTCACAGGGTTACGAGCAGTACTTC. The chain joins TRBV5-1 to TRBJ2-7, with a tentative D call TRBD1 (6 bases). The V end was cut by 1 base, the J end by 4 bases, with 9 bases between. Per germline, CDR1 SGHRS and CDR2 YFSETQ. The CDR3 has 13 residues.

The chain uses TRBV12-3 or TRBV12-4 and TRBJ2-2, with 9 bases that match TRBD2. V lost 5 bases, J lost 10 bases, and 5 bases stayed unmatched. The CDR3 runs 13 residues. In DNA form, the CDR3 reads TGTGCCAGCAGTCCGGGACTAGCCGAGGAGCTGTTTTTT. This encodes CASSPGLAEELFF.

This chain joins TRBV5-4 and TRBJ1-6, with 8 bases aligning to TRBD1. CDR3 length: 14 residues. With V trimmed by 0 bases and J by 9 bases, 2 bases remained unmatched. CDR1 and CDR2 (germline): SGHNT, YYREEE (reference sequence). The DNA of the CDR3 is TGTGCCAGCAGCTTGGGACAGGGGTTTTCACCCCTCCACTTT. It codes for CASSLGQGFSPLHF.

The chain links TRBV27 to TRBJ2-7; the D gene is possibly TRBD1 (8 bases). This CDR3 contains 14 residues. Trimming took 7 bases from V and 7 from J, leaving 20 bases between them. Germline loops: CDR1 MNHEY, CDR2 SMNVEV (reference sequence). The CDR3 DNA follows: TGTGCCAGCAAGGGGGGGATCGGGACAGGTGAGCAGTACTTC. Translation: CASKGGIGTGEQYF.